These 22 T cell receptor beta chains share one sample of origin, sequenced in a study of post-analysis software for immune sequencing data. Study-level findings and limits: Five TRBV segments, including TRBV5-6, TRBV5-1 and TRBV20-1, were more frequent in patients than controls.

TCR beta cDNA libraries included unique molecular identifiers. TCRdb reanalysed the PCR reads using MiXCR and keeps one entry per CDR3 protein. The sample includes about 500,000 distinct CDR3 sequences, nearly 45% of them seen just once. These receptors have no known antigen. The source material was blood. The receptors derive from a girl between 5 and 17 years old with multiple sclerosis.

V usage is TRBV20-1 and J usage is TRBJ2-1, with 13 bases lining up with TRBD2. The CDR3 extends over 15 amino acids. With V trimmed by 1 base and J by 9 bases, 6 bases remained unmatched. Germline-derived CDR1 and CDR2 are DFQATT and SNEGSKA (reference sequence). In DNA form, the CDR3 reads TGCAGTGCTAGAGCCCGGACTAGCGGGAGTACTGAGCAGTTCTTC. Translating gives CSARARTSGSTEQFF.

The genes are TRBV12-3 or TRBV12-4 and TRBJ2-4; D may match TRBD1 or TRBD2 (5 bases each). V lost 1 base and J 3 bases, leaving 10 bases between the germline ends. The CDR3 consists of 15 residues. The CDR3 DNA follows: TGTGCCAGCAGTTTAGGAGGGGTTGACAAAAACATTCAGTACTTC. Translated, it gives CASSLGGVDKNIQYF.

The chain couples TRBV5-1 to TRBJ2-1, with a tentative D call TRBD2 (5 bases). V was cut by 3 bases and J by 11 bases, with 15 bases left in between. The CDR3 sequence is 13 residues long. The V gene's germline CDR1 is SGHRS and CDR2 YFSETQ. The CDR3 loop is CASSSGFPEKQFF. As DNA, the CDR3 is TGCGCCAGCAGCTCGGGGTTTCCGGAGAAGCAGTTCTTC.

The chain uses TRBV4-1 and TRBJ2-1; 13 nucleotides agree with TRBD2. Looked up from germline, CDR1 is MGHRA and CDR2 is YSYEKL. V shed 3 bases, J shed 6 bases, and the junction held 5 bases outside the gene matches. This CDR3 spans 16 amino acids. The CDR3 region is CASSQTGTSGTNEQFF. As DNA, the CDR3 is TGCGCCAGCAGCCAGACCGGGACTAGCGGGACCAATGAGCAGTTCTTC.

V and J are TRBV21-1 and TRBJ2-5; the table gives TRBD1 as D, unverified against the DNA. The J call may not be correct, given that the DNA end is closer to TRBJ2-7. TRBV21-1 is marked as a pseudogene. The CDR3 totals 16 residues. The CDR3 DNA sequence: TGTGCCAGCAGCCTAAGGACAGGGGGCATCACCTACGAGCAGTACTTC. This codes for CASSLRTGGITYEQYF.

The chain combines TRBV6-2 or TRBV6-3 with TRBJ2-4; TRBD1 matches 12 bases. The J call may be wrong; the DNA end is better matched by TRBJ2-7. Germline V gene data show CDR1 as MNHEY and CDR2 as SVGEGT. CDR3 length: 15 amino acids. Here the CDR3 DNA reads TGTGCCAGCAGCCTTTTTCGGGACAGGGGGCTCGAGCAGTACTTC. This encodes CASSLFRDRGLEQYF.

The CDR3 spells CSGTGVSYEQYF. CDR3 in DNA: TGCAGTGGGACAGGGGTTTCCTACGAGCAGTACTTC. The chain joins TRBV20-1 to TRBJ2-7, with 9 bases identical to TRBD1. This CDR3 contains 12 residues. The V and J ends lost 7 bases and 1 base, in that order; junction bases with no gene match: 2. Germline CDR1 and CDR2: DFQATT and SNEGSKA (reference sequence).

This clonotype was counted only a few times. This CDR3 reads CASSLWEKGNEQFF. CDR3 DNA sequence: TGTGCCAGCAGTTTGTGGGAGAAGGGAAATGAGCAGTTCTTC. The V and J genes are TRBV12-3 or TRBV12-4 and TRBJ2-1, with D possibly matching TRBD2 (5 bases). The length of the CDR3 is 14 residues. Trimming pared 3 bases from V and 7 bases from J, leaving 13 bases between.

Regarding this clonotype: Germline and junction disagree at one end, which may indicate a read error. V and J are TRBV29-1 and TRBJ2-3, with D possibly TRBD2 on 5 matching bases. CDR3 length: 13 amino acids. Germline CDR1 SQVTM, CDR2 ANQGSEA. The CDR3 spells CSVEPQAADTRYF. Here the CDR3 DNA reads TGCAGCGTTGAACCACAAGCGGCAGATACGCGGTATTTT.

On this clonotype itself: A much larger clone is a single base away; this may be a read error. The V and J genes are TRBV27 and TRBJ1-1, with 7 bases fitting TRBD1. From germline, CDR1 is MNHEY and CDR2 SMNVEV (reference sequence). V was pared by 5 bases and J by 0 bases, with 3 bases of the junction left unmatched. There are 14 residues in the CDR3. The CDR3 bases are TGTGCCAGCAGTCACGGGACAGTGAACACTGAAGCTTTCTTT. This translates into CASSHGTVNTEAFF.

The chain combines TRBV5-1 with TRBJ2-3, with 7 bases identical to TRBD1. Germline V gene data show CDR1 as SGHRS and CDR2 as YFSETQ. The J segment lost 4 bases and the V segment lost 3 bases, leaving 5 bases of the junction unmatched. The CDR3 has 14 amino acids. CDR3 sequence reads: CASSYRQGADTQYF. Here the CDR3 DNA reads TGCGCCAGCAGCTATAGACAGGGTGCAGATACGCAGTATTTT.

This rearrangement joins TRBV12-3 or TRBV12-4 to TRBJ2-5, with 7 bases lining up with TRBD2. The J call could be wrong; TRBJ2-7 is a better fit for the DNA end. CDR3 length: 18 residues. The CDR3 DNA follows: TGTGCCAGCAGTTTCCGACCTTGGGGGGGAAATAGCTACAGCGAGCAGTACTTC. It specifies CASSFRPWGGNSYSEQYF.

The chain combines TRBV10-3 with TRBJ2-7, with 9 bases identical to TRBD1. Unmatched junction bases numbered 5, after V lost 5 bases and J lost 3 bases. Germline CDR1 ENHRY, CDR2 SYGVKD. The CDR3 consists of 14 residues. The CDR3 sequence: CAISRDRVGYEQYF. The CDR3 coding sequence is TGTGCCATCAGTAGGGACAGGGTGGGCTACGAGCAGTACTTC.

The V gene is TRBV5-6, the J gene TRBJ2-7; D is perhaps TRBD1 (7 bases). The germline V and J ends were trimmed by 6 bases and 3 bases, with 16 bases remaining between them. This CDR3 has 14 residues. Germline values: CDR1 SGHDT, CDR2 YYEEEE. CDR3 coding DNA: TGTGCCAGCATGGAGGGAAACAGGGGCTACGAGCAGTACTTC. Residues: CASMEGNRGYEQYF. The full variable domain, with the rest looked up from reference TRBV5-6 and TRBJ2-7, is DAGVTQSPTHLIKTRGQQVTLRCSPKSGHDTVSWYQQALGQGPQFIFQYYEEEERQRGNFPDRFSGHQFPNYSSELNVNALLLGDSALYLCASMEGNRGYEQYFGPGTRLTVT.

The chain recombines TRBV3-1 with TRBJ2-1; D gene unclear. Germline-derived CDR1 and CDR2 are LGHDT and YNNKEL (reference sequence). Trimming took 4 bases from V and 8 from J, leaving 12 bases between them. This CDR3 region has 13 residues. The CDR3 protein is CASSPPATDEQFF. The CDR3 DNA follows: TGTGCCAGCAGCCCCCCGGCAACAGATGAGCAGTTCTTC.

This clonotype was observed a few times. The V call is TRBV4-3, the J call TRBJ2-3; 12 bases are shared with TRBD2. V trimming: 5 bases; J trimming: 2 bases; junction bases outside the gene matches: 8. CDR1 LGHNA and CDR2 YSLEER come from the germline V gene. This CDR3 region has 17 residues. CDR3 sequence: CASSEAGTSGPTDTQYF. CDR3 DNA: TGCGCCAGCAGCGAAGCTGGGACTAGCGGGCCCACAGATACGCAGTATTTT.

The chain combines TRBV10-2 with TRBJ2-3; the D is unclear. Trimming removed 3 bases at V and 2 bases at J, with 15 bases between. This CDR3 comprises 16 residues. Germline loops: CDR1 WSHSY, CDR2 SAAADI. Written as DNA, the CDR3 is TGCGCCAGCAGTGACCGGCTAACGGAGTACACAGATACGCAGTATTTT. Translated: CASSDRLTEYTDTQYF.

The rearrangement joins TRBV28 to TRBJ2-7; D may be TRBD1 (5 bases). The CDR3 covers 16 residues. From germline, CDR1 is MDHEN and CDR2 SYDVKM. V lost 6 bases and J 0 bases, leaving 18 bases between the germline ends. The CDR3 region is CASRPKGFIRSYEQYF. CDR3 DNA: TGTGCCAGCAGACCCAAGGGGTTCATACGCTCCTACGAGCAGTACTTC. The full variable domain, in which reference TRBV28 and TRBJ2-7 provide the parts outside the CDR3, is DVKVTQSSRYLVKRTGEKVFLECVQDMDHENMFWYRQDPGLGLRLIYFSYDVKMKEKGDIPEGYSVSREKKERFSLILESASTNQTSMYLCASRPKGFIRSYEQYFGPGTRLTVT.

The chain is built from TRBV5-1 and TRBJ2-7; a weak D match, TRBD2 (6 bases). Germline CDR1 and CDR2: SGHRS and YFSETQ. The CDR3 has 15 amino acids. V was cut by 4 bases and J by 7 bases, with 21 bases left in between. The CDR3 region is CASSRRAGSDGEQYF. The DNA of the CDR3 is TGCGCCAGCAGCCGGAGGGCAGGGAGTGACGGTGAGCAGTACTTC. Full variable domain (missing parts from reference TRBV5-1 and TRBJ2-7): KAGVTQTPRYLIKTRGQQVTLSCSPISGHRSVSWYQQTPGQGLQFLFEYFSETQRNKGNFPGRFSGRQFSNSRSEMNVSTLELGDSALYLCASSRRAGSDGEQYFGPGTRLTVT.

V and J are TRBV5-1 and TRBJ1-6; 10 bases match TRBD1. CDR3 length: 14 residues. Germline CDR1 and CDR2: SGHRS and YFSETQ. V lost 4 bases, J lost 7 bases, and 2 bases stayed unmatched. CDR3 region: CASSMDRGNSPLHF. In nucleotides, the CDR3 is TGCGCCAGCAGCATGGACAGGGGGAATTCACCCCTCCACTTT. Variable domain in full (rest from reference TRBV5-1 and TRBJ1-6): KAGVTQTPRYLIKTRGQQVTLSCSPISGHRSVSWYQQTPGQGLQFLFEYFSETQRNKGNFPGRFSGRQFSNSRSEMNVSTLELGDSALYLCASSMDRGNSPLHFGNGTRLTVT.

This clonotype occurred a few times. This chain joins TRBV20-1 and TRBJ1-2; no clear D gene. The CDR3 length is 12 residues. V shed 2 bases and J shed 4 bases, with 8 bases lying between them. CDR1 is DFQATT, CDR2 SNEGSKA, per germline (reference sequence). The CDR3 sequence: CSARTEGYGYTF. The CDR3 bases are TGCAGTGCTAGAACAGAAGGCTATGGCTACACCTTC.

The V call is TRBV6-1, the J call TRBJ2-5; D not certain. Trimming left V 2 bases short and J 2 bases short, with 9 bases between. The CDR3 is made up of 14 amino acids. The V gene's germline CDR1 is MNHNS and CDR2 SASEGT. This CDR3 reads CASSESLGQETQYF. In nucleotides, the CDR3 is TGTGCCAGCAGTGAATCTTTGGGTCAAGAGACCCAGTACTTC.